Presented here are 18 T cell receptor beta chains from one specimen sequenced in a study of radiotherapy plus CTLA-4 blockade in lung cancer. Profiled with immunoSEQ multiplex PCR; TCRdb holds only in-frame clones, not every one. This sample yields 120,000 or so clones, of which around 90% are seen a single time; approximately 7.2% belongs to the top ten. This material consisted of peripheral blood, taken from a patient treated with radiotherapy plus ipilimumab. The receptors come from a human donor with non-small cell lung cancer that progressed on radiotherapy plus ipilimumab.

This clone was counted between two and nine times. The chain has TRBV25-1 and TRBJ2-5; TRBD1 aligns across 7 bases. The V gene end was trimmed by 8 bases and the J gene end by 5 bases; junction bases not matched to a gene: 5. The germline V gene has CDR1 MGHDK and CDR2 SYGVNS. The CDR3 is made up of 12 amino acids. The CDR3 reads CASFDREETQYF. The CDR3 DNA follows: TGTGCCAGCTTCGACAGGGAGGAGACCCAGTACTTC. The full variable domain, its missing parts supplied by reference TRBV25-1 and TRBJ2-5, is EADIYQTPRYLVIGTGKKITLECSQTMGHDKMYWYQQDPGMELHLIHYSYGVNSTEKGDLSSESTVSRIRTEHFPLTLESARPSHTSQYLCASFDREETQYFGPGTRLLVL.

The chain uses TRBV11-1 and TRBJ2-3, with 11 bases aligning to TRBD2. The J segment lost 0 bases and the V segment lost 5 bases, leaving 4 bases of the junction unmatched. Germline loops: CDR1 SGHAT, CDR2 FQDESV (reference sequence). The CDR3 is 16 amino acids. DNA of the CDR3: TGTGCCAGCAGCACCCTAGCGGGAGGCAGCACAGATACGCAGTATTTT. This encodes CASSTLAGGSTDTQYF. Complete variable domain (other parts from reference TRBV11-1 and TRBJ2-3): EAEVAQSPRYKITEKSQAVAFWCDPISGHATLYWYRQILGQGPELLVQFQDESVVDDSQLPKDRFSAERLKGVDSTLKIQPAELGDSAMYLCASSTLAGGSTDTQYFGPGTRLTVL.

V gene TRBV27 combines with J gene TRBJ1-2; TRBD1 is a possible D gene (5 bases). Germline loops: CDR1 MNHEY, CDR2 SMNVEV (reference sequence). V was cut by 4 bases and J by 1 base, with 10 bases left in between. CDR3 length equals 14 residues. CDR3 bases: TGTGCCAGCAGTTCAGGGTCTAATAACTATGGCTACACCTTC. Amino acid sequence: CASSSGSNNYGYTF.

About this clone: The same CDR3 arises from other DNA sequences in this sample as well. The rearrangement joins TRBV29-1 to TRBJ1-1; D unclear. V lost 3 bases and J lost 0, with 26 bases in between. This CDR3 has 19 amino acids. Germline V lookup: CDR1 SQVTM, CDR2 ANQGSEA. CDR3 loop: CSVESFLQFVPGLNTEAFF. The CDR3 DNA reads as TGCAGCGTTGAGTCCTTTCTGCAGTTTGTCCCGGGCCTGAACACTGAAGCTTTCTTT.

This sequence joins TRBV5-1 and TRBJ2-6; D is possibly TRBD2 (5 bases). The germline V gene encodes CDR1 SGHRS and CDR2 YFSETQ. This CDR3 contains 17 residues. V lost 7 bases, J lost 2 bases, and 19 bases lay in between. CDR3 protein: CASYEGLTAAGANVLTF. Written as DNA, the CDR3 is TGCGCCAGCTATGAGGGCCTTACCGCAGCTGGGGCCAACGTCCTGACTTTC. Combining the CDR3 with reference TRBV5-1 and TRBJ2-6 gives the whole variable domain KAGVTQTPRYLIKTRGQQVTLSCSPISGHRSVSWYQQTPGQGLQFLFEYFSETQRNKGNFPGRFSGRQFSNSRSEMNVSTLELGDSALYLCASYEGLTAAGANVLTFGAGSRLTVL.

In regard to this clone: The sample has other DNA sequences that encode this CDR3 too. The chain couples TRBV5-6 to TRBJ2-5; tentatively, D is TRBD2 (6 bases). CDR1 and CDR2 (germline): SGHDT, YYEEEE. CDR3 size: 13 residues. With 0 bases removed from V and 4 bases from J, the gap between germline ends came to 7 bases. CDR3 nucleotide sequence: TGTGCCAGCAGCTTGGTGGGGGGAGAGACCCAGTACTTC. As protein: CASSLVGGETQYF.

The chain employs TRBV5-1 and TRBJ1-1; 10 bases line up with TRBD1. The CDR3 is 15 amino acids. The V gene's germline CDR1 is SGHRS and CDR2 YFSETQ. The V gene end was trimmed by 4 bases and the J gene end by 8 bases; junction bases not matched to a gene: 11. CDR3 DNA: TGCGCCAGCAGCGAGGGACAGGGGAAAGTAGCCGAAGCTTTCTTT. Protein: CASSEGQGKVAEAFF.

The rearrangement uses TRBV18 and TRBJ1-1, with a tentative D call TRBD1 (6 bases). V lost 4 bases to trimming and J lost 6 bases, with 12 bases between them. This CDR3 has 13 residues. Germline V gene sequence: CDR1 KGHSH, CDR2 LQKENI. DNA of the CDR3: TGTGCCAGCTCACTAACAGGGTCGGCTGAAGCTTTCTTT. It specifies CASSLTGSAEAFF.

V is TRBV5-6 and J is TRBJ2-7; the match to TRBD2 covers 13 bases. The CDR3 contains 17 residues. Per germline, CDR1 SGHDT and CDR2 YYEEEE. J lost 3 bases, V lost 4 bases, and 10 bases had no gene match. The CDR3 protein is CASSGGLAGVLHYEQYF. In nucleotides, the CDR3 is TGTGCCAGCAGCGGTGGACTAGCGGGAGTTCTTCACTACGAGCAGTACTTC.

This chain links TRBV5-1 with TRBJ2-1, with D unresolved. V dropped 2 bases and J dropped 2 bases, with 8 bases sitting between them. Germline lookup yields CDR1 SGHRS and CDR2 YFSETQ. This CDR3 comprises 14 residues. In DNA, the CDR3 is TGCGCCAGCAGCTTAGGTCCCGCCTACAATGAGCAGTTCTTC. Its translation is CASSLGPAYNEQFF. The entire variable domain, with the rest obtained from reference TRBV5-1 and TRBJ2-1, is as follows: KAGVTQTPRYLIKTRGQQVTLSCSPISGHRSVSWYQQTPGQGLQFLFEYFSETQRNKGNFPGRFSGRQFSNSRSEMNVSTLELGDSALYLCASSLGPAYNEQFFGPGTRLTVL.

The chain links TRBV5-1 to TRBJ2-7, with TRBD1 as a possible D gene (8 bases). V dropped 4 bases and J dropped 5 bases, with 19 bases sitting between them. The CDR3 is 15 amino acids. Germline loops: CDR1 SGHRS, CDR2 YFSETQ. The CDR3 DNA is TGCGCCAGCAGCCAGACGGGAGGACAGGGTCACGAGCAGTACTTC. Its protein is CASSQTGGQGHEQYF.

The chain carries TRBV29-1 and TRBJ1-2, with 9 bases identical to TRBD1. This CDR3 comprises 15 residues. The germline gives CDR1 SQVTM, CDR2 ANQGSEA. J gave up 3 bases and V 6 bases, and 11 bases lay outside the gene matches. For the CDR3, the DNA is TGCAGCGTGGGCGCGGGACAGGGCTTGTACTATGGCTACACCTTC. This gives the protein CSVGAGQGLYYGYTF.

The CDR3 spells CASSPGQTGLSGYTF. CDR3 in DNA: TGTGCCAGCTCACCGGGACAGACCGGATTAAGTGGCTACACCTTC. This chain uses TRBV18 with TRBJ1-2; the match to TRBD1 covers 7 bases. Looked up from germline, CDR1 is KGHSH and CDR2 is LQKENI. CDR3 length: 15 amino acids. Unmatched junction bases numbered 11, after V lost 3 bases and J lost 7 bases.

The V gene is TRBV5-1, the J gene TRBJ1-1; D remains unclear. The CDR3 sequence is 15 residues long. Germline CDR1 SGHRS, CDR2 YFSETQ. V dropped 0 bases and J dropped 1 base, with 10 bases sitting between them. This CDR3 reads CASSLAGKPNTEAFF. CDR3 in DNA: TGCGCCAGCAGCTTGGCCGGGAAACCGAACACTGAAGCTTTCTTT.

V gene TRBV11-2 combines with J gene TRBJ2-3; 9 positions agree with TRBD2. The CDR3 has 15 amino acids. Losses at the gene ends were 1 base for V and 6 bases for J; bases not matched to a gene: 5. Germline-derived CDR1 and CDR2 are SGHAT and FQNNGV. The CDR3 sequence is CASSLGGREGDTQYF. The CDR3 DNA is TGTGCCAGCAGCTTAGGCGGGAGGGAGGGGGATACGCAGTATTTT.

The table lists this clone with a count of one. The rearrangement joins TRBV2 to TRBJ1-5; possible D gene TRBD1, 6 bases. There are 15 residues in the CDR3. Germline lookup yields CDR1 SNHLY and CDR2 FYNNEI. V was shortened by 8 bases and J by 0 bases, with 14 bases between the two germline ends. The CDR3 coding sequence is TGTGCCAGCCAGTTCCAGGGGACTAGCAATCAGCCCCAGCATTTT. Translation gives CASQFQGTSNQPQHF.

The CDR3 loop is CASSLVSGGGRNNEKLFF. The CDR3 nucleotides are TGTGCCAGCAGCTTAGTTTCTGGGGGTGGTAGAAATAATGAAAAACTGTTTTTT. This chain connects TRBV7-8 to TRBJ1-4; possibly TRBD1 for D (5 bases). Germline assignment: CDR1 SGHVS and CDR2 FQNEAQ. V lost 1 base and J 4 bases, leaving 19 bases between the germline ends. CDR3 length equals 18 residues.

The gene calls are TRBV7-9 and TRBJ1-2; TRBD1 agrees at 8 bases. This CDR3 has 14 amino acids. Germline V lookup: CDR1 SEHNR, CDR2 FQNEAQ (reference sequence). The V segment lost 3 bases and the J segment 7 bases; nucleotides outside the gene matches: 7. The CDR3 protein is CASSFAGGGVGYTF. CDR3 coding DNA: TGTGCCAGCAGCTTCGCAGGGGGCGGGGTTGGCTACACCTTC.